The 2 T cell receptor beta chains reported below all come from one sample, sequenced in a study of blood T cells in healthy people across ages. A second PCR of about 6 to 11 cycles used a sample-barcoded 5' primer and a J-beta primer mix. TCRdb re-derived calls from the 5' RACE reads in MiXCR, one entry per CDR3 protein. The profile shows fewer than 700,000 distinct CDR3 sequences, approximately 40% of them singletons. The sample taken for sequencing was blood. These TCRs come from an elderly man in good health.

There are a few counts of this clonotype. The chain uses TRBV10-2 and TRBJ2-3, with D possibly TRBD2 on 6 matching bases. The CDR3 extends over 15 amino acids. V shed 6 bases and J shed 4 bases, with 17 bases lying between them. In germline, CDR1 is WSHSY, CDR2 SAAADI. The CDR3 bases are TGCGCCAGCAGGCTACTGGGGGGAGTATCAGATACGCAGTATTTT. Protein sequence: CASRLLGGVSDTQYF.

In nucleotides, the CDR3 is TGCAGTGCTAGAGACGCGGGACAGTATAATTCACCCCTCCACTTT. Translated: CSARDAGQYNSPLHF. The V and J genes are TRBV20-1 and TRBJ1-6; 7 bases fit TRBD1. The V gene's germline CDR1 is DFQATT and CDR2 SNEGSKA (reference sequence). V dropped 0 bases and J dropped 4; count of bases not matched to a gene: 3. The length of the CDR3 is 15 residues.